This T cell receptor beta chain came from a study of monozygotic twins with inflammatory bowel disease. CDR1 and CDR2 from the germline V gene are SGHRS and YFSETQ. The length of the CDR3 is 16 residues. TCRdb re-called the 5' RACE reads; one entry per CDR3 protein, DNA not given. Its listing shows a few hundred thousand distinct CDR3 sequences. This receptor was identified in a human donor with ulcerative colitis or Crohn's disease, or a healthy co-twin of an affected twin (not recorded which). The rearrangement joins TRBV5-1 to TRBJ2-2; TCRdb selects TRBD2, and the lack of DNA leaves this call unchecked. The sample consisted of blood. The CDR3 spells CASSLDGARNTGELFF.